This T cell receptor (beta chain) was captured in a study of identical twins. General study points: There were fewer insertions in abundant cord blood beta clonotypes, but memory repertoires showed no such pattern. Twins showed weaker excess sharing in their beta out-of-frame sequences.

CDR3 length: 13 amino acids. The ends lost 6 bases at V and 8 bases at J; junction bases unmatched: 11. The germline V gene encodes CDR1 DFQATT and CDR2 SNEGSKA (reference sequence). From the 5' RACE reads, TCRdb called clonotypes with MiXCR, one entry per CDR3 protein. The sample contains roughly 350,000 distinct CDR3 sequences, around 9% of which appear only once. A few counts support this clonotype. The antigen is undetermined. The specimen was naive T cells sorted from blood. The sequence was collected from a woman in her 50s in good health. The chain joins TRBV20-1 to TRBJ1-1; 8 nucleotides agree with TRBD1. The CDR3 loop is CSAKGQAVSEAFF. In nucleotides, the CDR3 is TGCAGTGCCAAGGGACAGGCGGTTTCAGAAGCTTTCTTT.